The clone carrying this TCR beta chain was observed many times. The antigen is undetermined. This entry is derived from a study of T cells in Graves' hyperthyroidism and ophthalmopathy. Disease duration under 2 months; hyperthyroidism patients were aged 18 to 65. Exclusion of patients followed from uncontrolled infection, other autoimmune disease, pregnancy or lactation. V was cut by 6 bases and J by 7 bases, with 21 bases left in between. Germline CDR1 SQVTM, CDR2 ANQGSEA. There are 14 residues in the CDR3. Study-wide points: Ophthalmopathy cases were set apart from stable hyperthyroidism by a 13 V-J model. Most clonotypes expanded in the thyroid (above 0.001) were also present in blood.

RNA transcripts provided the source from which TCR beta CDR3 regions were amplified. Primed by the HTBI set, a first-round RT-PCR was run on the TCR CDR3. TCRdb analysed the multiplex PCR reads with MiXCR anew, one entry per CDR3 protein. This table holds hundreds of thousands of distinct CDR3 sequences, around 14% found once. The sample was blood. The sequence came from a woman between 18 and 29 years old with Graves' hyperthyroidism. V is TRBV29-1 and J is TRBJ1-1; D possibly corresponds to TRBD1 (6 bases). This CDR3 reads CSVDSPGTKNEAFF. The CDR3 DNA reads as TGCAGCGTAGACTCCCCCGGGACAAAAAATGAAGCTTTCTTT.